This T cell receptor (beta chain) was profiled in a study of CD8 T cells in Susac syndrome. TEMRA cells were FACS-enriched, unlike CD8+ and CD4+ T cells, which were negatively isolated. With random hexamers, reverse transcription was performed on roughly 0.45 to 1 ug of RNA. Amplification of TCR beta CDR3 across 54 Vbeta and 13 Jbeta was performed with immunoSEQ multiplex PCR. TCRdb re-derived calls from the immunoSEQ multiplex PCR reads in MiXCR, one entry per CDR3 protein. Altogether tens of thousands of distinct CDR3 sequences are present, 95% to 96% being singletons, with the ten largest covering 0.085% to 0.14%. Unmatched junction bases numbered 14, after V lost 2 bases and J lost 6 bases. The CDR3 runs to 18 residues. Germline lookup yields CDR1 LGHDT and CDR2 YNNKEL (reference sequence).

Sequenced sample: CD4+ T cells from PBMCs. This TCR came from a human donor with multiple sclerosis. The V gene is TRBV3-1, the J gene TRBJ2-1, with 9 nucleotides matching TRBD2. For the CDR3, the DNA is TGTGCCAGCAGCCAACAGAGACTAGCGGTGTCTCAAGTCAATGAGCAGTTCTTC. It codes for CASSQQRLAVSQVNEQFF.